Here is one T cell receptor (beta chain) with its context. Antigen specificity is unknown. The sample originates from a study of Ad26.COV2.S vaccination and SARS-CoV-2 variants. Broader study findings: Vaccinated and placebo-treated recipients had similar non-spike TCR breadth.

Trimming took 1 base from V and 7 from J, leaving 11 bases between them. Per the germline V gene, CDR1 is SEHNR and CDR2 is FQNEAQ (reference sequence). This CDR3 has 13 amino acids. Treatment defined: around 19 received Ad26.COV2.S at low or high dose, single or two shots; a few received placebo; per-sample allocation not given. The study sampled participants on day 63 after the first vaccine or placebo injection. The data were produced by immunoSEQ multiplex PCR, yet TCRdb's version contains in-frame clones alone and is incomplete. The sample carries about 350,000 clones, approximately 84% recorded once.

This TCR derives from a person aged 18-65 years who received the Ad26.COV2.S COVID-19 vaccine or a placebo. Sequences were derived from peripheral blood, sampled in a trial of Ad26.COV2.S vaccine versus placebo. The V and J genes are TRBV7-9 and TRBJ2-7; the D is unclear. The CDR3 DNA sequence: TGTGCCAGCAGCTTAGAATCCTACCGGGAGCAGTACTTC. This codes for CASSLESYREQYF.